This T cell receptor beta chain was obtained from a study of OX40 agonist ivuxolimab in advanced cancers. Study summary: Patients received the agonistic anti-OX40 (CD134) antibody ivuxolimab. Antecedent anti-PD-1, anti-PD-L1 or anti-CTLA-4 therapy was permissible, with approximately 44% having received some. Patients achieving partial responses numbered three: one hepatocellular carcinoma case and two cutaneous melanoma cases.

The CDR3 has 15 amino acids. Germline-derived CDR1 and CDR2 are MDHEN and SYDVKM. The V and J ends lost 3 bases and 6 bases, in that order; junction bases with no gene match: 2. Assay: immunoSEQ multiplex PCR; the TCRdb copy retains only in-frame clones and omits some. The table includes nearly 60,000 clones, 75% to 90% detected once. This sample comprised CD4+ or CD8+ T cells sorted from blood, obtained in a trial of the OX40 agonist ivuxolimab. The TCR sequence derives from an adult with an advanced solid tumor such as melanoma, head and neck, liver or kidney cancer. The chain recombines TRBV28 with TRBJ2-2, with 12 bases identical to TRBD2. The CDR3 here is CASSFPSGGAGELFF. The CDR3 bases are TGTGCCAGCAGTTTCCCTAGCGGGGGGGCCGGGGAGCTGTTTTTT. Looking up the rest from reference TRBV28 and TRBJ2-2 gives the full variable domain: DVKVTQSSRYLVKRTGEKVFLECVQDMDHENMFWYRQDPGLGLRLIYFSYDVKMKEKGDIPEGYSVSREKKERFSLILESASTNQTSMYLCASSFPSGGAGELFFGEGSRLTVL.